This T cell receptor beta chain was observed in a study of cytomegalovirus exposure and HLA in healthy donors. PCR used 60 Vbeta primers and 13 Jbeta primers. Assay: immunoSEQ multiplex PCR; the TCRdb copy retains only in-frame clones and omits some. The table has tens of thousands of clones, 82% seen once. As concerns this clone: What it recognizes is unknown.

The CDR3 is 13 residues long. Per germline, CDR1 KGHSH and CDR2 LQKENI. Trimming removed 6 bases from V and 4 bases from J, with 12 bases in between. Study observations and caveats: A later analysis appeared to link common viral pathogens to several of the most significant clusters. The authors later linked a missense DCLRE1C variant to TCR beta V- and J-gene trimming. TCR beta sequences reportedly predicted the HLA-A and HLA-B alleles of most subjects accurately.

What was sequenced was PBMCs. The source of this sequence is a man aged 18-30 years in good health and CMV-seronegative. The chain is built from TRBV18 and TRBJ1-2; TRBD1 is a possible D gene (5 bases). CDR3 sequence: CASSVDKLYGYTF. CDR3 DNA sequence: TGTGCCAGCTCCGTGGACAAGCTCTATGGCTACACCTTC.